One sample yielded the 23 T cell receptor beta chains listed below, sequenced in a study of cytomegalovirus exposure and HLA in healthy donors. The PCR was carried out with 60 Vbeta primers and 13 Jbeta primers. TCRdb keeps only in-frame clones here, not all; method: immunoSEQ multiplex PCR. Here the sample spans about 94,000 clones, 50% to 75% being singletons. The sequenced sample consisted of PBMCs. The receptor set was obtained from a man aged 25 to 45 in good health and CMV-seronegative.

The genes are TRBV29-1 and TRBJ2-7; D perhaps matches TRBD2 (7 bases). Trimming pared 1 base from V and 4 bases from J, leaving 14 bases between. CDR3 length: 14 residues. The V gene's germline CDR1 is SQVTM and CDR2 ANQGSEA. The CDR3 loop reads CSVEGSGGGYEQYF. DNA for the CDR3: TGCAGCGTTGAAGGGTCGGGGGGCGGGTACGAGCAGTACTTC.

This chain's CDR3 is CASSPDRANTEAFF. In DNA, the CDR3 is TGTGCCAGCAGCCCGGACAGGGCGAACACTGAAGCTTTCTTT. The V call is TRBV11-1, the J call TRBJ1-1; 8 bases match TRBD1. The CDR3 length is 14 residues. Per the germline V gene, CDR1 is SGHAT and CDR2 is FQDESV (reference sequence). V was pared by 5 bases and J by 1 base, with 3 bases of the junction left unmatched.

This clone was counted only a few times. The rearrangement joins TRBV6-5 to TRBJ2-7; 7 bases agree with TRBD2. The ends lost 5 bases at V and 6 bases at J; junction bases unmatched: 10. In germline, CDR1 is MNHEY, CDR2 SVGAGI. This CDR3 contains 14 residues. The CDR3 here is CASSRGGSGSEQYF. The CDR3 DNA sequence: TGTGCCAGCAGTCGGGGAGGGTCAGGCAGCGAGCAGTACTTC.

CDR3 coding DNA: TGTGCCAGCAGCTATACGGGGGGCGAGCAGTACTTC. Amino acids: CASSYTGGEQYF. The chain has TRBV7-8 and TRBJ2-7; 7 bases align to TRBD2. The CDR3 is 12 residues long. From germline, CDR1 is SGHVS and CDR2 FQNEAQ. With V trimmed by 4 bases and J by 6 bases, 3 bases remained unmatched. Combining the CDR3 with reference TRBV7-8 and TRBJ2-7 gives the whole variable domain GAGVSQSPRYKVAKRGQDVALRCDPISGHVSLFWYQQALGQGPEFLTYFQNEAQLDKSGLPSDRFFAERPEGSVSTLKIQRTQQEDSAVYLCASSYTGGEQYFGPGTRLTVT.

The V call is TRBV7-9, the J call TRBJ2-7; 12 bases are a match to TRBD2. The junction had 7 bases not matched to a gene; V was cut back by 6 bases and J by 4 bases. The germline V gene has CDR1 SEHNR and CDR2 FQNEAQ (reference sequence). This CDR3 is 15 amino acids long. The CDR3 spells CASSRGLAGSYEQYF. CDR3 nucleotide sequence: TGTGCCAGCAGTCGTGGACTAGCGGGATCTTACGAGCAGTACTTC.

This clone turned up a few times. The DNA for the CDR3 is TGTGCCAGCAGCCTAACAGTCTTCCCTGGAAACACCATATATTTT. This codes for CASSLTVFPGNTIYF. This rearrangement joins TRBV27 to TRBJ1-3; D not certain. V lost 6 bases to trimming and J lost 2 bases, with 14 bases between them. The CDR3 sequence is 15 residues long. The V gene's germline CDR1 is MNHEY and CDR2 SMNVEV (reference sequence).

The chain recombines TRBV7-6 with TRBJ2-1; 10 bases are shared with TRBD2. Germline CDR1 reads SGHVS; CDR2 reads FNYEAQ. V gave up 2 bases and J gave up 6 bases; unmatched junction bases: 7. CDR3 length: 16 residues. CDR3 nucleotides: TGTGCCAGCAGCTTACTAAGCGGGAGGGCCGGCAATGAGCAGTTCTTC. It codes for CASSLLSGRAGNEQFF.

CDR3 sequence reads: CASSVYAWSADTEAFF. The CDR3 nucleotides are TGTGCCAGCAGCGTATATGCTTGGAGTGCGGACACTGAAGCTTTCTTT. J is TRBJ1-1 and V is TRBV9, with unresolved D. V lost 1 base to trimming and J lost 3 bases, with 16 bases between them. The CDR3 length is 16 residues. Germline loops: CDR1 SGDLS, CDR2 YYNGEE. Complete variable domain (other parts from reference TRBV9 and TRBJ1-1): DSGVTQTPKHLITATGQRVTLRCSPRSGDLSVYWYQQSLDQGLQFLIQYYNGEERAKGNILERFSAQQFPDLHSELNLSSLELGDSALYFCASSVYAWSADTEAFFGQGTRLTVV.

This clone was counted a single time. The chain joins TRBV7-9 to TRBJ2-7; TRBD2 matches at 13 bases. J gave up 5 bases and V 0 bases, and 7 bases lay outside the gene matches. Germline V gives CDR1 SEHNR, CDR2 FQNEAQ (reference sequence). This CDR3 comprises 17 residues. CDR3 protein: CASSLARLAGGQDEQYF. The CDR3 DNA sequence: TGTGCCAGCAGCTTAGCCCGACTAGCGGGAGGCCAGGACGAGCAGTACTTC.

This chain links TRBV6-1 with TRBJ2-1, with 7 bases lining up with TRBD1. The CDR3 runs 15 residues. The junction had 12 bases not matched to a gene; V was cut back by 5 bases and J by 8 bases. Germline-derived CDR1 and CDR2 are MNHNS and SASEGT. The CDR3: CASSLTGEIVYEQFF. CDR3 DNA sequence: TGTGCCAGCAGTCTTACAGGGGAGATAGTCTATGAGCAGTTCTTC.

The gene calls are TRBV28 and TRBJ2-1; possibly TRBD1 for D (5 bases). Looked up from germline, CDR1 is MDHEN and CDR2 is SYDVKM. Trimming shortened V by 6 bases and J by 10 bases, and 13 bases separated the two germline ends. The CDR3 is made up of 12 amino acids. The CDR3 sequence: CASRIGAGEQFF. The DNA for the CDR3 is TGTGCCAGCAGAATTGGGGCCGGGGAGCAGTTCTTC.

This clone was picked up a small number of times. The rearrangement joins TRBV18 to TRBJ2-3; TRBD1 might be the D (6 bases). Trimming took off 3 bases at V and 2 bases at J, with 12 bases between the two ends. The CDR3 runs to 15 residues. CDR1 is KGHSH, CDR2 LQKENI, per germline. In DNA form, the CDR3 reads TGTGCCAGCTCACCTTGGCAGGGGCTCACAGATACGCAGTATTTT. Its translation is CASSPWQGLTDTQYF.

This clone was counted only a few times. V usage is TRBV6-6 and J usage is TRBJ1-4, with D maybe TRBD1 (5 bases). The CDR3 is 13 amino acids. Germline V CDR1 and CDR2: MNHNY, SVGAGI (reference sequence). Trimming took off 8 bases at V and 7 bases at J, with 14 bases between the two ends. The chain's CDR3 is CASVRGGGEKLFF. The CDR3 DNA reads TGTGCCAGCGTCCGTGGGGGGGGTGAAAAACTGTTTTTT.

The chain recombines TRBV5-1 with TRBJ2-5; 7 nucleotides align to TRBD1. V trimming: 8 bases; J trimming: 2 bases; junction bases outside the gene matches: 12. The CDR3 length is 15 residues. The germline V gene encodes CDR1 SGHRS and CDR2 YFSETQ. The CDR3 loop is CASSTGTLFQETQYF. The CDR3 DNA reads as TGCGCCAGTTCGACAGGGACCCTTTTTCAAGAGACCCAGTACTTC.

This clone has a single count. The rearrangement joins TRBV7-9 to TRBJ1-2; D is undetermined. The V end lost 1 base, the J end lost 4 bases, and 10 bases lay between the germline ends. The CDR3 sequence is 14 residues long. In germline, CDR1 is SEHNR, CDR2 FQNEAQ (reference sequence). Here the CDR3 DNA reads TGTGCCAGCAGCTTAGGGGTACAGATCTATGGCTACACCTTC. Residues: CASSLGVQIYGYTF.

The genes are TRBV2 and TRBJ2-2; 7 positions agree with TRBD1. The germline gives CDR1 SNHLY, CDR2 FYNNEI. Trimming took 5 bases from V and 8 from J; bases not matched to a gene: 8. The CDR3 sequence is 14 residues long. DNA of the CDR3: TGTGCCAGCAGTCCAGACAGGGCGTCTGGGGAGCTGTTTTTT. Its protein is CASSPDRASGELFF.

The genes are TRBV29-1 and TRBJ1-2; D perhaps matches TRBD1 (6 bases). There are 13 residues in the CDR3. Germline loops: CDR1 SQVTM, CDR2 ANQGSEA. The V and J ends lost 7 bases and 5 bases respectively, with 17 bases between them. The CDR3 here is CSGAAKRGYGYTF. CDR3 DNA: TGCAGCGGGGCGGCGAAGAGGGGGTATGGCTACACCTTC.

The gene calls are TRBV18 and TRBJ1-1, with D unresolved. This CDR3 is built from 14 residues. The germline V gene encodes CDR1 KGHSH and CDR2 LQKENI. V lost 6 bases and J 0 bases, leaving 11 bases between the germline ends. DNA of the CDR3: TGTGCCAGCTCCGGAGGCCTCGTGAACACTGAAGCTTTCTTT. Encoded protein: CASSGGLVNTEAFF.

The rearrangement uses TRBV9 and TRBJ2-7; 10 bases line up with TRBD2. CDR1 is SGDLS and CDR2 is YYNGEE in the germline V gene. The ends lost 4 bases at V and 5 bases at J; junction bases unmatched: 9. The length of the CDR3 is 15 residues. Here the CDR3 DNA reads TGTGCCAGCAGCTCTCTAGCGGGGGCCTCAGACGAGCAGTACTTC. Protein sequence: CASSSLAGASDEQYF.

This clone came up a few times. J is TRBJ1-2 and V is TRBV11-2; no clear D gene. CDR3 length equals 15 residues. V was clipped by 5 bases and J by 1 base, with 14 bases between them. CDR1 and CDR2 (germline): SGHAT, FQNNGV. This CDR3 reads CASSASVGGNYGYTF. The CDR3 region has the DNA TGTGCCAGCAGCGCCTCCGTGGGAGGTAACTATGGCTACACCTTC. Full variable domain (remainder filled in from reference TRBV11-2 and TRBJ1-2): EAGVAQSPRYKIIEKRQSVAFWCNPISGHATLYWYQQILGQGPKLLIQFQNNGVVDDSQLPKDRFSAERLKGVDSTLKIQPAKLEDSAVYLCASSASVGGNYGYTFGSGTRLTVV.

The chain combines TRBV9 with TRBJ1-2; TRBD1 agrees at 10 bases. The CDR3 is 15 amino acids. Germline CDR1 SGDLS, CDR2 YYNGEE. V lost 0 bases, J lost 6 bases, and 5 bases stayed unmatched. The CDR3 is CASSVAGQGLHGYTF. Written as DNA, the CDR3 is TGTGCCAGCAGCGTAGCGGGACAGGGGTTACATGGCTACACCTTC.

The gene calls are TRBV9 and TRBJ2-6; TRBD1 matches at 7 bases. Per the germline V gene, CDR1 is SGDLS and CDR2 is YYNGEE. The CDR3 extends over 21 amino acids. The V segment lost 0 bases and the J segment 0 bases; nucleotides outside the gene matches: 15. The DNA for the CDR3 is TGTGCCAGCAGCGTAGGGGTAAACAGGGGTCCTATTATCTCTGGGGCCAACGTCCTGACTTTC. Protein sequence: CASSVGVNRGPIISGANVLTF.

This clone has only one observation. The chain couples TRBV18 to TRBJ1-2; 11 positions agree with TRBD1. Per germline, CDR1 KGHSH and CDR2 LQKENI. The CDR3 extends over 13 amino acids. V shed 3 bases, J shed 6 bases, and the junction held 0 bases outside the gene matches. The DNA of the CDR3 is TGTGCCAGCTCACCGGACAGGGGGCATGGCTACACCTTC. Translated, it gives CASSPDRGHGYTF.